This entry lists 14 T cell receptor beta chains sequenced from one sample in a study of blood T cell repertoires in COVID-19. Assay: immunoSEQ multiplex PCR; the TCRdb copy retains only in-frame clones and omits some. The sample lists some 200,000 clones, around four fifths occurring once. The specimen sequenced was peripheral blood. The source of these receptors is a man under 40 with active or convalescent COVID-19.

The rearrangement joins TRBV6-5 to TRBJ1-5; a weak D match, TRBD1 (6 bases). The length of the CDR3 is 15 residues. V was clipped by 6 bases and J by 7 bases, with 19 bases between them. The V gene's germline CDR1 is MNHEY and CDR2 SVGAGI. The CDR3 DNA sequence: TGTGCCAGCAGCCTTACAGGGTTGGGCGGACAGCCCCAGCATTTT. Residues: CASSLTGLGGQPQHF.

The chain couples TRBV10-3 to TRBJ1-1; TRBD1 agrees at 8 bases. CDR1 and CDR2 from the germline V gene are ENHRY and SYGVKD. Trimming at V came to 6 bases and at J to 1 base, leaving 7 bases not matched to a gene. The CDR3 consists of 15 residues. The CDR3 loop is CAIREGQEPNTEAFF. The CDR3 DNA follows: TGTGCCATCAGGGAGGGACAGGAACCGAACACTGAAGCTTTCTTT.

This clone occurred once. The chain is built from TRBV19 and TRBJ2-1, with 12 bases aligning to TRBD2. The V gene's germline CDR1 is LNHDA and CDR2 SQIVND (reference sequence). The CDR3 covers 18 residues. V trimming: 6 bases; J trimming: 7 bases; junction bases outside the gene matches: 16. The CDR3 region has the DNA TGTGCCAGTAGATCCTCGTTTATGGGACTAGCGGGTAGGAATGAGCAGTTCTTC. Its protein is CASRSSFMGLAGRNEQFF.

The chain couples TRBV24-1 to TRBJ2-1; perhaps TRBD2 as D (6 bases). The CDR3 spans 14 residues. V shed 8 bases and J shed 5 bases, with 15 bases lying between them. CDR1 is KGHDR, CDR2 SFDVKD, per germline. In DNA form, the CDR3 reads TGTGCCACCAAAAAAACGGGAGAACACAATGAGCAGTTCTTC. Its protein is CATKKTGEHNEQFF.

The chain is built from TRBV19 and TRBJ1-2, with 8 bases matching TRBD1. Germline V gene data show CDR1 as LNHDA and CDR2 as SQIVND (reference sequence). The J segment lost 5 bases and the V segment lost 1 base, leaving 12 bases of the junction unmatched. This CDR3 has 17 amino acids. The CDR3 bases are TGTGCCAGTAGTATAGCCCAGGGGGCAGACGACCTTTATGGCTACACCTTC. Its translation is CASSIAQGADDLYGYTF.

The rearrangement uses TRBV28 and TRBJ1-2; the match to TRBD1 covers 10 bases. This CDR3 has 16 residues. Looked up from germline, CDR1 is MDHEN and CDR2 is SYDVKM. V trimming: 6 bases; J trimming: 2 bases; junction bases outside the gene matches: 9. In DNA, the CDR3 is TGTGCCAGCAGACTCATCGCGGGACAGGGGAACTATGGCTACACCTTC. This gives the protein CASRLIAGQGNYGYTF.

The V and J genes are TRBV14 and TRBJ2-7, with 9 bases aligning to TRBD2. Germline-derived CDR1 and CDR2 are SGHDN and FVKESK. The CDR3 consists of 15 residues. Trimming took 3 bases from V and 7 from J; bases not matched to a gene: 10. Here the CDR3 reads CASSHVLAGVVEQYF. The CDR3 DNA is TGTGCCAGCAGCCACGTCTTAGCGGGAGTCGTAGAGCAGTACTTC.

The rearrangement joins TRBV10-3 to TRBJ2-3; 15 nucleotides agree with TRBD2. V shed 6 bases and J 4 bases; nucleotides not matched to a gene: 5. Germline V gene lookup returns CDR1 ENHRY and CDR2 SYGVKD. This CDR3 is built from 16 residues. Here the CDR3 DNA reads TGTGCCATCAGCTCCGGACTAGCGGGGGGGTCAGATACGCAGTATTTT. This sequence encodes CAISSGLAGGSDTQYF.

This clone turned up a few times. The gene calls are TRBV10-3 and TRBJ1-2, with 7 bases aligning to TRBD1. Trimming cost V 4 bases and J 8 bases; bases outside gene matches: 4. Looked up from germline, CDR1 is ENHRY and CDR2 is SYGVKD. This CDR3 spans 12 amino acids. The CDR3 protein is CAISGDSIGYTF. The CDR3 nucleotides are TGTGCCATCAGTGGGGACAGTATCGGCTACACCTTC.

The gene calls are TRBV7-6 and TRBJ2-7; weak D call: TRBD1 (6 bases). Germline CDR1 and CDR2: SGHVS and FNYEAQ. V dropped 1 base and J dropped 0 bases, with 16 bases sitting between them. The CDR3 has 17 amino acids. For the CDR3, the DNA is TGTGCCAGCAGCTTAGGTCGCGGGCAGGGGAACTCCTACGAGCAGTACTTC. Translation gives CASSLGRGQGNSYEQYF.

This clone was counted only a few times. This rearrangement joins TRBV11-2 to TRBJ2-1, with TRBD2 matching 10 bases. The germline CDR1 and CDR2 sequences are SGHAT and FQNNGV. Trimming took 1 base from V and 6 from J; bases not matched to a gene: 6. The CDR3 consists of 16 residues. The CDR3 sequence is CASSLVGSGGSNEQFF. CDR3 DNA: TGTGCCAGCAGCTTAGTCGGTAGCGGGGGGTCCAATGAGCAGTTCTTC.

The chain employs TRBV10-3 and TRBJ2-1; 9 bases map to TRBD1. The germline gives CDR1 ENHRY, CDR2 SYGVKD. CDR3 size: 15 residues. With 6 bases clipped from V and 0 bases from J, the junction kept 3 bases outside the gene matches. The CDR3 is CAISVGQGSYNEQFF. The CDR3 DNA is TGTGCCATCAGCGTGGGACAGGGCTCCTACAATGAGCAGTTCTTC.

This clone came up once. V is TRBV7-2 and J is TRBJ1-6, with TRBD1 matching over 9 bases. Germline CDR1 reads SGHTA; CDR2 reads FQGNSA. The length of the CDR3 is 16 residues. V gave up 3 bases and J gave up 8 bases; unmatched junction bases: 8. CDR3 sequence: CASSFQRDRVDSPLHF. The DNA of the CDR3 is TGTGCCAGCAGCTTCCAGCGGGACAGGGTAGATTCACCCCTCCACTTT.

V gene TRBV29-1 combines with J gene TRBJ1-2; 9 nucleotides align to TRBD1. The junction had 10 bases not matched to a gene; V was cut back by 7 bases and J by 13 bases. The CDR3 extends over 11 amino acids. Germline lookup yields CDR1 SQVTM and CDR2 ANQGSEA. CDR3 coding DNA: TGCAGCGCCGGGGGGGACAGGGACCCCACCTTC. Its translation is CSAGGDRDPTF.